The next 25 T cell receptor beta chains were all read from a single sample in a study of shared clonotypes between healthy human individuals. CD8 cells regarded as naive lacked CD45RO, were positively chosen for CCR7, and omitted terminally differentiated effector memory CD45RA+ cells. Profiling relied on immunoSEQ multiplex PCR, and the TCRdb table lists in-frame clones only, not all of them. The table includes 1.5 million to 2.5 million clones, about 95% detected once. The sequenced sample consisted of naive CD8+ T cells sorted from blood. These receptors originate from a man between 18 and 35 years old in good health.

This chain links TRBV30 with TRBJ2-3; unclear D gene. Germline-derived CDR1 and CDR2 are GTSNPN and SVGIG (reference sequence). The CDR3 consists of 11 residues. V dropped 5 bases and J dropped 6 bases, with 9 bases sitting between them. CDR3 sequence (DNA): TGTGCCTGGGGGCTGTTTGATACGCAGTATTTT. Translation gives CAWGLFDTQYF.

The CDR3 spells CAISEPFPSNEQFF. The CDR3 coding sequence is TGTGCCATCAGTGAGCCATTCCCCAGCAATGAGCAGTTCTTC. This sequence joins TRBV10-3 and TRBJ2-1, with D uncertain. The CDR3 is 14 residues long. CDR1 ENHRY and CDR2 SYGVKD come from the germline V gene. V was cut by 2 bases and J by 6 bases, with 11 bases left in between.

This clone has just one count. This chain uses TRBV6-5 with TRBJ1-2, with TRBD1 identical over 7 bases. The CDR3 contains 13 residues. The V and J ends lost 2 bases and 6 bases, in that order; junction bases with no gene match: 3. CDR1 is MNHEY and CDR2 is SVGAGI in the germline V gene. This CDR3 reads CASSYKGAHGYTF. In DNA form, the CDR3 reads TGTGCCAGCAGTTACAAGGGGGCCCATGGCTACACCTTC.

The chain joins TRBV6-1 to TRBJ2-7; 11 positions agree with TRBD1. CDR1 is MNHNS and CDR2 is SASEGT in the germline V gene. The CDR3 has 16 amino acids. V was clipped by 2 bases and J by 4 bases; unmatched bases: 7. The CDR3 DNA sequence: TGTGCCAGCAGTGAAACGTGGACAGGGGGCCGGTACGAGCAGTACTTC. Translation gives CASSETWTGGRYEQYF.

The chain recombines TRBV27 with TRBJ2-1; D gene unclear. The V gene lost 6 bases and the J gene lost 4 bases, with 10 bases spanning the gap. The CDR3 is made up of 13 amino acids. The V gene's germline CDR1 is MNHEY and CDR2 SMNVEV (reference sequence). The CDR3, as DNA: TGTGCCAGCAGCCGTCAGGTTTACAATGAGCAGTTCTTC. Encoded protein: CASSRQVYNEQFF.

The V gene is TRBV10-2, the J gene TRBJ1-5; D might be TRBD1 (6 bases). CDR3 length: 14 residues. Trimming removed 1 base at V and 7 bases at J, with 11 bases between. CDR1 is WSHSY, CDR2 SAAADI, per germline. The CDR3 bases are TGCGCCAGCAGTGAGTGGGGGGCTCAGCAGCCCCAGCATTTT. Its protein is CASSEWGAQQPQHF.

With respect to this clone: The sample contains more than one DNA sequence encoding this CDR3. V is TRBV18 and J is TRBJ2-7, with unresolved D. This CDR3 is built from 13 residues. V shed 1 base and J shed 4 bases, with 8 bases lying between them. In germline, CDR1 is KGHSH, CDR2 LQKENI. The CDR3, as DNA: TGTGCCAGCTCACCACAGGGCTCATACGAGCAGTACTTC. It specifies CASSPQGSYEQYF.

V is TRBV7-6 and J is TRBJ2-1; D is undetermined. The CDR3 loop spans 14 amino acids. The germline V gene encodes CDR1 SGHVS and CDR2 FNYEAQ. V was pared by 3 bases and J by 9 bases, with 15 bases between. CDR3 bases: TGTGCCAGCAGCTTCTCCGGGCCCGGTAGTGAGCAGTTCTTC. Encoded protein: CASSFSGPGSEQFF. Combining the CDR3 with reference TRBV7-6 and TRBJ2-1 gives the whole variable domain GAGVSQSPRYKVTKRGQDVALRCDPISGHVSLYWYRQALGQGPEFLTYFNYEAQQDKSGLPNDRFSAERPEGSISTLTIQRTEQRDSAMYRCASSFSGPGSEQFFGPGTRLTVL.

The gene calls are TRBV5-6 and TRBJ2-5; D may be TRBD1 (5 bases). CDR3 length: 12 amino acids. Germline-derived CDR1 and CDR2 are SGHDT and YYEEEE. V dropped 2 bases and J dropped 9 bases, with 11 bases sitting between them. CDR3 region: CASSFGAGPQYF. The CDR3 nucleotides are TGTGCCAGCAGCTTTGGGGCAGGTCCCCAGTACTTC.

The chain couples TRBV27 to TRBJ1-6; D gene ambiguous. CDR1 and CDR2 from the germline V gene are MNHEY and SMNVEV (reference sequence). Trimming pared 0 bases from V and 14 bases from J, leaving 14 bases between. The CDR3 sequence is 14 residues long. The CDR3 nucleotides are TGTGCCAGCAGTTTATCGCCCGCCTTTTTCGCCCTCCACTTT. Amino acid sequence: CASSLSPAFFALHF.

The chain joins TRBV9 to TRBJ1-1, with 10 bases matching TRBD1. The CDR3 is 15 amino acids. Germline V gives CDR1 SGDLS, CDR2 YYNGEE. Trimming at V came to 3 bases and at J to 3 bases, leaving 5 bases not matched to a gene. The CDR3 nucleotides read TGTGCCAGCAGCGCGGGACAGGGGAAGGACACTGAAGCTTTCTTT. Amino acid sequence: CASSAGQGKDTEAFF.

The chain carries TRBV10-1 and TRBJ2-7; 9 positions agree with TRBD2. J gave up 2 bases and V 2 bases, and 4 bases lay outside the gene matches. The CDR3 sequence is 15 residues long. From germline, CDR1 is WNHNN and CDR2 SYGVQD (reference sequence). The CDR3 region is CASSEQASGTYEQYF. Here the CDR3 DNA reads TGCGCCAGCAGTGAGCAGGCTAGCGGGACCTACGAGCAGTACTTC.

The rearrangement joins TRBV4-1 to TRBJ2-1; no definite D call. Germline CDR1 and CDR2: MGHRA and YSYEKL. V lost 4 bases and J 10 bases, leaving 20 bases between the germline ends. This CDR3 is 15 amino acids long. The CDR3 region has the DNA TGCGCCAGCAGCCTAATACCGGGTCCCTCTACGGAGCAGTTCTTC. Protein product: CASSLIPGPSTEQFF.

As to this clone: Mismatch with germline at one junction end may stem from a read error. The rearrangement uses TRBV5-8 and TRBJ2-3; no clear D gene. CDR3 length: 13 amino acids. Germline CDR1 reads SGHTS; CDR2 reads YDEGEE. The CDR3 coding sequence is TGTGCCGGCAGCAGAGACACCGGCGATACGCAGTATTTT. It is translated as CAGSRDTGDTQYF.

The chain joins TRBV6-6 to TRBJ1-4, with TRBD1 matching over 8 bases. From germline, CDR1 is MNHNY and CDR2 SVGAGI (reference sequence). V was clipped by 2 bases and J by 1 base; unmatched bases: 3. The CDR3 has 16 amino acids. The CDR3 is CASSYGGQGTNEKLFF. The CDR3 DNA reads TGTGCCAGCAGTTACGGCGGACAGGGAACTAATGAAAAACTGTTTTTT.

V is TRBV19 and J is TRBJ1-1, with D unclear. The CDR3 is 13 residues long. Per the germline V gene, CDR1 is LNHDA and CDR2 is SQIVND (reference sequence). V lost 3 bases, J lost 8 bases, and 13 bases lay in between. The CDR3 DNA sequence: TGTGCCAGTAGTATTTGGGGTCAAGGAGAAGCTTTCTTT. Protein sequence: CASSIWGQGEAFF.

V and J are TRBV4-3 and TRBJ2-5, with D possibly being TRBD2 (5 bases). CDR3 length: 15 amino acids. The V and J ends lost 0 bases and 1 base respectively, with 9 bases between them. Germline CDR1 and CDR2: LGHNA and YSLEER. Here the CDR3 reads CASSQDYGVQETQYF. Here the CDR3 DNA reads TGCGCCAGCAGCCAAGATTACGGGGTCCAAGAGACCCAGTACTTC.

Regarding this clone: The sample has other DNA sequences that encode this CDR3 too. This sequence joins TRBV5-4 and TRBJ1-2; 8 bases agree with TRBD1. The junction had 6 bases not matched to a gene; V was cut back by 2 bases and J by 6 bases. From germline, CDR1 is SGHNT and CDR2 YYREEE (reference sequence). The CDR3 is 14 residues long. The CDR3 DNA is TGTGCCAGCAGCTTCTCAGGGGGCGCAGATGGCTACACCTTC. Translating it yields CASSFSGGADGYTF.

This chain joins TRBV4-1 and TRBJ2-7, with D tentatively TRBD2 (5 bases). Trimming took 0 bases from V and 3 from J, leaving 21 bases between them. CDR3 length equals 18 residues. Germline V gene sequence: CDR1 MGHRA, CDR2 YSYEKL. The CDR3 DNA follows: TGCGCCAGCAGCCAAGATCCCCCTTTCGAGGCAGAGGGCTACGAGCAGTACTTC. It translates to CASSQDPPFEAEGYEQYF.

V usage is TRBV13 and J usage is TRBJ2-7; the match to TRBD1 covers 9 bases. CDR1 is PRHDT and CDR2 is FYEKMQ in the germline V gene (reference sequence). The trim removed 0 bases at V and 8 bases at J, leaving 8 bases unmatched. The CDR3 is 15 amino acids. The CDR3 reads CASSLGIGQGKKQYF. The CDR3 bases are TGTGCCAGCAGCTTAGGGATCGGACAGGGGAAAAAGCAGTACTTC.

J is TRBJ1-1 and V is TRBV28, with 8 positions matching TRBD1. With 6 bases clipped from V and 12 bases from J, the junction kept 6 bases outside the gene matches. Germline values: CDR1 MDHEN, CDR2 SYDVKM. The CDR3 sequence is 11 residues long. CDR3 residues: CASRETGVTFF. CDR3 DNA: TGTGCCAGCAGAGAGACAGGGGTAACTTTCTTT. Variable domain in full (rest from reference TRBV28 and TRBJ1-1): DVKVTQSSRYLVKRTGEKVFLECVQDMDHENMFWYRQDPGLGLRLIYFSYDVKMKEKGDIPEGYSVSREKKERFSLILESASTNQTSMYLCASRETGVTFFGQGTRLTVV.

On this clone: The same CDR3 can be traced to other DNA sequences in this sample. The chain couples TRBV9 to TRBJ2-7; the D is unclear. The CDR3 runs to 14 residues. The V gene lost 0 bases and the J gene lost 0 bases, with 7 bases spanning the gap. Germline V gene data show CDR1 as SGDLS and CDR2 as YYNGEE. The DNA for the CDR3 is TGTGCCAGCAGCGTAGCAGACTCCTCCTACGAGCAGTACTTC. The encoded protein is CASSVADSSYEQYF.

The V and J genes are TRBV5-6 and TRBJ2-7; perhaps TRBD1 as D (6 bases). From germline, CDR1 is SGHDT and CDR2 YYEEEE. Trimming left V 1 base short and J 2 bases short, with 10 bases between. CDR3 length: 14 residues. The DNA of the CDR3 is TGTGCCAGCAGCTTGACAGGGAACGCCTACGAGCAGTACTTC. Encoded protein: CASSLTGNAYEQYF.

V gene TRBV2 combines with J gene TRBJ2-1, with TRBD2 matching over 10 bases. Germline-derived CDR1 and CDR2 are SNHLY and FYNNEI. The V gene end was trimmed by 6 bases and the J gene end by 6 bases; junction bases not matched to a gene: 5. The CDR3 is 14 amino acids. CDR3 residues: CASRLAGPVNEQFF. For the CDR3, the DNA is TGTGCCAGCAGACTAGCGGGGCCCGTCAATGAGCAGTTCTTC.

Written as DNA, the CDR3 is TGTGCCAGCAGTTTAGGGACAGGTTTAACCGGGGAGCTGTTTTTT. Translated: CASSLGTGLTGELFF. The chain combines TRBV27 with TRBJ2-2, with 8 bases lining up with TRBD1. CDR1 and CDR2 from the germline V gene are MNHEY and SMNVEV (reference sequence). V lost 2 bases and J lost 5; bases outside the gene matches: 4. The CDR3 totals 15 residues.